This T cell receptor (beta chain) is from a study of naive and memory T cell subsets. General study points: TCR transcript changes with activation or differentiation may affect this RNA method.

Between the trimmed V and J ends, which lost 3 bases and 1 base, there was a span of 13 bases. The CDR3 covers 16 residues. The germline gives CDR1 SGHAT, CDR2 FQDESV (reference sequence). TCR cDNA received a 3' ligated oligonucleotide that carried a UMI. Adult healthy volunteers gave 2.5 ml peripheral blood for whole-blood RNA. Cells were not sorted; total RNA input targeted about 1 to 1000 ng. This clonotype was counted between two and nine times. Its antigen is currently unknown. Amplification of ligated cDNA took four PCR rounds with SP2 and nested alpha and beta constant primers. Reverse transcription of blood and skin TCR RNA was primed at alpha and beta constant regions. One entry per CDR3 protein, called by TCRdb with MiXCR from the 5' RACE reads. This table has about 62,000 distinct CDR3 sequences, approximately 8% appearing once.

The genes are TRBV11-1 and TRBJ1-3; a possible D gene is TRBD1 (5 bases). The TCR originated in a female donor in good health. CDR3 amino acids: CASSLQGRGSGNTIYF. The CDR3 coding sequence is TGTGCCAGCAGCTTGCAGGGACGTGGATCTGGAAACACCATATATTTT. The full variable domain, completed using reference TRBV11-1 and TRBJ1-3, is EAEVAQSPRYKITEKSQAVAFWCDPISGHATLYWYRQILGQGPELLVQFQDESVVDDSQLPKDRFSAERLKGVDSTLKIQPAELGDSAMYLCASSLQGRGSGNTIYFGEGSWLTVV.